A single sample gave rise to the 13 T cell receptor beta chains below, sequenced in a study of cytomegalovirus exposure and HLA in healthy donors. Method: immunoSEQ multiplex PCR; TCRdb's copy keeps in-frame clones and lacks some. The sample has roughly 120,000 clones, about 93% seen once. Sequencing was performed on PBMCs. The receptors derive from a woman in her late teens or twenties in good health and CMV-seronegative.

This chain uses TRBV10-1 with TRBJ2-7; D not resolved. Germline V gives CDR1 WNHNN, CDR2 SYGVQD (reference sequence). The CDR3 runs 14 residues. V dropped 0 bases and J dropped 2 bases, with 8 bases sitting between them. DNA for the CDR3: TGCGCCAGCAGTGAGTCGGGCGTCACCTACGAGCAGTACTTC. Translated, it gives CASSESGVTYEQYF.

This chain joins TRBV7-8 and TRBJ2-7, with 8 bases fitting TRBD2. With 1 base clipped from V and 12 bases from J, the junction kept 14 bases outside the gene matches. Germline V gives CDR1 SGHVS, CDR2 FQNEAQ. The CDR3 spans 15 residues. CDR3 DNA: TGTGCCAGCAGCTTAGAGGGTCTAGCGGGCCAAAGGTGGTACTTC. Its protein product is CASSLEGLAGQRWYF.

J is TRBJ1-1 and V is TRBV28; D not certain. V lost 5 bases, J lost 0 bases, and 13 bases lay in between. Germline-derived CDR1 and CDR2 are MDHEN and SYDVKM. The CDR3 contains 15 residues. In nucleotides, the CDR3 is TGTGCCAGCAGTCCAGGACCCGGGATGAACACTGAAGCTTTCTTT. This sequence encodes CASSPGPGMNTEAFF.

J is TRBJ1-2 and V is TRBV30; D is possibly TRBD1 (5 bases). V lost 3 bases to trimming and J lost 7 bases, with 24 bases between them. This CDR3 region has 16 residues. Germline V gives CDR1 GTSNPN, CDR2 SVGIG (reference sequence). CDR3 sequence (DNA): TGTGCCTGGAGGGGACTTGGGGCAGGTTTACTATTTGGCTACACCTTC. Its protein is CAWRGLGAGLLFGYTF.

The chain combines TRBV6-1 with TRBJ2-3, with 16 nucleotides matching TRBD2. V gave up 2 bases and J gave up 6 bases; unmatched junction bases: 11. Germline-derived CDR1 and CDR2 are MNHNS and SASEGT. This CDR3 comprises 19 residues. For the CDR3, the DNA is TGTGCCAGCAGTGAATATTGGGGACTAGCGGGGGGGCGCAAGGATACGCAGTATTTT. It specifies CASSEYWGLAGGRKDTQYF.

The chain joins TRBV7-9 to TRBJ2-7; TRBD2 is a possible D gene (6 bases). Trimming pared 1 base from V and 5 bases from J, leaving 18 bases between. This CDR3 contains 16 residues. Germline V lookup: CDR1 SEHNR, CDR2 FQNEAQ (reference sequence). As DNA, the CDR3 is TGTGCCAGCAGCTTAGGGTATACTAGCCCTCTGGACGAGCAGTACTTC. Translation gives CASSLGYTSPLDEQYF.

This clone was counted between two and nine times. The sample has other DNA sequences that encode this CDR3 too. V gene TRBV5-1 combines with J gene TRBJ1-1; a weak D match, TRBD1 (5 bases). V dropped 1 base and J dropped 1 base, with 5 bases sitting between them. CDR1 and CDR2 (germline): SGHRS, YFSETQ. CDR3 length: 13 residues. Written as DNA, the CDR3 is TGCGCCAGCAGCTTGCAGGGGAACACTGAAGCTTTCTTT. Translating gives CASSLQGNTEAFF.

The sample holds one count of this clone. The J gene is TRBJ1-1, the V gene TRBV7-3; weak D call: TRBD1 (6 bases). Germline CDR1 SGHTA, CDR2 FQGTGA. This CDR3 contains 13 residues. V shed 3 bases and J shed 9 bases, with 14 bases lying between them. The CDR3 region is CASSLAATGQAFF. The CDR3 nucleotides read TGTGCCAGCAGCTTGGCCGCGACAGGCCAAGCTTTCTTT.

The chain carries TRBV6-5 and TRBJ1-2; perhaps TRBD1 as D (5 bases). The germline gives CDR1 MNHEY, CDR2 SVGAGI. Trimming took off 0 bases at V and 8 bases at J, with 16 bases between the two ends. This CDR3 has 15 amino acids. The CDR3 reads CASSYSDTLKWGYTF. CDR3 nucleotides: TGTGCCAGCAGTTACTCGGACACCCTGAAATGGGGCTACACCTTC.

This clone was detected only once. The chain couples TRBV28 to TRBJ2-6; D may be TRBD1 (6 bases). The V and J ends lost 5 bases and 0 bases respectively, with 17 bases between them. CDR1 and CDR2 from the germline V gene are MDHEN and SYDVKM. The CDR3 has 18 amino acids. In nucleotides, the CDR3 is TGTGCCAGCAGTCAGTTGGACAGACTAAGCTCTGGGGCCAACGTCCTGACTTTC. Translated: CASSQLDRLSSGANVLTF. The full variable domain, with the rest looked up from reference TRBV28 and TRBJ2-6, is DVKVTQSSRYLVKRTGEKVFLECVQDMDHENMFWYRQDPGLGLRLIYFSYDVKMKEKGDIPEGYSVSREKKERFSLILESASTNQTSMYLCASSQLDRLSSGANVLTFGAGSRLTVL.

This chain joins TRBV9 and TRBJ2-3; D is undetermined. Germline-derived CDR1 and CDR2 are SGDLS and YYNGEE. The CDR3 extends over 14 amino acids. V lost 0 bases to trimming and J lost 1 base, with 6 bases between them. CDR3 in amino acids: CASSVAERTDTQYF. The CDR3 DNA is TGTGCCAGCAGCGTAGCTGAGCGCACAGATACGCAGTATTTT.

V and J are TRBV19 and TRBJ2-7; maybe TRBD1 (5 bases). Germline values: CDR1 LNHDA, CDR2 SQIVND (reference sequence). The CDR3 covers 14 residues. Trimming took 5 bases from V and 2 from J, leaving 13 bases between them. This chain's CDR3 is CASSQDTGAYEQYF. The CDR3 nucleotides are TGTGCCAGTAGTCAGGATACAGGTGCCTACGAGCAGTACTTC.

The V call is TRBV6-1, the J call TRBJ2-2; a weak D match, TRBD2 (6 bases). V lost 6 bases to trimming and J lost 3 bases, with 11 bases between them. There are 14 residues in the CDR3. The germline V gene encodes CDR1 MNHNS and CDR2 SASEGT. CDR3 sequence reads: CASRKGDYTGELFF. CDR3 bases: TGTGCCAGCAGAAAAGGGGACTACACCGGGGAGCTGTTTTTT.